The next 11 T cell receptor beta chains were all read from a single sample in a study of cytomegalovirus exposure and HLA in healthy donors. The PCR contained 60 Vbeta and 13 Jbeta primers. Profiling relied on immunoSEQ multiplex PCR, and the TCRdb table lists in-frame clones only, not all of them. This sample has about 120,000 clones, with roughly 80% found just once. The sample was PBMCs. These receptors all stem from a man in his thirties or forties in good health and CMV-seronegative.

CDR3 sequence reads: CASSEAAGTGRTDTQYF. The CDR3 nucleotides read TGTGCCAGCAGTGAAGCCGCGGGGACAGGGCGCACAGATACGCAGTATTTT. The chain has TRBV6-1 and TRBJ2-3, with TRBD1 matching over 9 bases. Looked up from germline, CDR1 is MNHNS and CDR2 is SASEGT. V shed 0 bases, J shed 1 base, and the junction held 5 bases outside the gene matches. The CDR3 consists of 17 residues.

The chain recombines TRBV15 with TRBJ2-1; tentative D call: TRBD1 (6 bases). Germline V lookup: CDR1 LNHNV, CDR2 YYDKDF (reference sequence). With 6 bases removed from V and 5 bases from J, the gap between germline ends came to 11 bases. This CDR3 spans 13 amino acids. The CDR3 region has the DNA TGTGCCACCAGTGCTTGGGGGCACAATGAGCAGTTCTTC. Translating it yields CATSAWGHNEQFF.

The chain recombines TRBV5-1 with TRBJ1-1, with 7 nucleotides matching TRBD1. Germline CDR1 SGHRS, CDR2 YFSETQ. The CDR3 extends over 16 amino acids. After removal of 2 bases from V and 4 bases from J, the junction contained 11 bases not matched to a gene. The CDR3 DNA reads as TGCGCCAGCAGCTTAACTACAGGGGCGGTGGGCACTGAAGCTTTCTTT. It codes for CASSLTTGAVGTEAFF.

The chain uses TRBV7-9 and TRBJ1-2; a weak D match, TRBD1 (6 bases). CDR3 length: 14 residues. Germline lookup yields CDR1 SEHNR and CDR2 FQNEAQ (reference sequence). V gave up 3 bases and J gave up 3 bases, with 11 bases separating them. The CDR3 reads CASSLAGVDYGYTF. As DNA, the CDR3 is TGTGCCAGCAGCTTGGCAGGGGTGGACTATGGCTACACCTTC. The full variable domain, in which reference TRBV7-9 and TRBJ1-2 provide the parts outside the CDR3, is DTGVSQNPRHKITKRGQNVTFRCDPISEHNRLYWYRQTLGQGPEFLTYFQNEAQLEKSRLLSDRFSAERPKGSFSTLEIQRTEQGDSAMYLCASSLAGVDYGYTFGSGTRLTVV.

In its sample, this clone was seen once. The gene calls are TRBV4-2 and TRBJ2-1; possibly TRBD2 for D (7 bases). CDR1 LGHNA and CDR2 YNFKEQ come from the germline V gene. The CDR3 sequence is 16 residues long. V lost 4 bases and J 6 bases, leaving 19 bases between the germline ends. This CDR3 reads CASSLLGGGGSNEQFF. The DNA for the CDR3 is TGTGCCAGCAGCCTCTTGGGGGGGGGCGGATCCAATGAGCAGTTCTTC.

This clone was found a few times. The J gene is TRBJ1-5, the V gene TRBV27, with 7 bases aligning to TRBD1. The trim removed 4 bases at V and 7 bases at J, leaving 7 bases unmatched. Looked up from germline, CDR1 is MNHEY and CDR2 is SMNVEV (reference sequence). CDR3 length: 14 residues. The CDR3 region is CASSYTRGEQPQHF. For the CDR3, the DNA is TGTGCCAGCAGTTACACCAGGGGGGAGCAGCCCCAGCATTTT.

The chain joins TRBV7-2 to TRBJ2-7, with D possibly matching TRBD1 (5 bases). The CDR3 totals 13 residues. Germline CDR1 SGHTA, CDR2 FQGNSA. The V and J ends lost 2 bases and 3 bases respectively, with 8 bases between them. Here the CDR3 reads CASSLNRFYEQYF. CDR3 in DNA: TGTGCCAGCAGCTTAAACAGGTTCTACGAGCAGTACTTC. The complete variable domain, with remaining parts taken from reference TRBV7-2 and TRBJ2-7, reads GAGVSQSPSNKVTEKGKDVELRCDPISGHTALYWYRQSLGQGLEFLIYFQGNSAPDKSGLPSDRFSAERTGGSVSTLTIQRTQQEDSAVYLCASSLNRFYEQYFGPGTRLTVT.

V usage is TRBV4-2 and J usage is TRBJ1-5, with D uncertain. The CDR3 totals 16 residues. In germline, CDR1 is LGHNA, CDR2 YNFKEQ. The V gene lost 0 bases and the J gene lost 4 bases, with 13 bases spanning the gap. CDR3 coding DNA: TGTGCCAGCAGCCAAGAAACGGGGATGGAGAATCAGCCCCAGCATTTT. It encodes CASSQETGMENQPQHF.

The chain joins TRBV27 to TRBJ1-2; TRBD1 agrees at 10 bases. The germline V gene has CDR1 MNHEY and CDR2 SMNVEV (reference sequence). V lost 4 bases, J lost 0 bases, and 8 bases stayed unmatched. The CDR3 runs 17 residues. CDR3 in DNA: TGTGCCAGCAGTTCGACAGGGGGCAGAGGGGCTAACTATGGCTACACCTTC. As protein: CASSSTGGRGANYGYTF.

The table lists this clone with a count of one. The genes are TRBV28 and TRBJ2-7; 10 bases fit TRBD1. Unmatched junction bases numbered 1, after V lost 2 bases and J lost 3 bases. The CDR3 has 14 amino acids. Germline loops: CDR1 MDHEN, CDR2 SYDVKM. The CDR3 bases are TGTGCCAGCAGTTTAAGGACAGGGGGCTACGAGCAGTACTTC. Translation gives CASSLRTGGYEQYF. Full variable domain (remainder filled in from reference TRBV28 and TRBJ2-7): DVKVTQSSRYLVKRTGEKVFLECVQDMDHENMFWYRQDPGLGLRLIYFSYDVKMKEKGDIPEGYSVSREKKERFSLILESASTNQTSMYLCASSLRTGGYEQYFGPGTRLTVT.

This clone was observed once. The chain links TRBV11-2 to TRBJ1-6, with 9 bases fitting TRBD1. Per the germline V gene, CDR1 is SGHAT and CDR2 is FQNNGV. This CDR3 is built from 14 residues. Trimming cost V 4 bases and J 10 bases; bases outside gene matches: 5. The CDR3 DNA follows: TGTGCCAGCAGCTCGAACAGGGGGCGGTCACCCCTCCACTTT. This gives the protein CASSSNRGRSPLHF.